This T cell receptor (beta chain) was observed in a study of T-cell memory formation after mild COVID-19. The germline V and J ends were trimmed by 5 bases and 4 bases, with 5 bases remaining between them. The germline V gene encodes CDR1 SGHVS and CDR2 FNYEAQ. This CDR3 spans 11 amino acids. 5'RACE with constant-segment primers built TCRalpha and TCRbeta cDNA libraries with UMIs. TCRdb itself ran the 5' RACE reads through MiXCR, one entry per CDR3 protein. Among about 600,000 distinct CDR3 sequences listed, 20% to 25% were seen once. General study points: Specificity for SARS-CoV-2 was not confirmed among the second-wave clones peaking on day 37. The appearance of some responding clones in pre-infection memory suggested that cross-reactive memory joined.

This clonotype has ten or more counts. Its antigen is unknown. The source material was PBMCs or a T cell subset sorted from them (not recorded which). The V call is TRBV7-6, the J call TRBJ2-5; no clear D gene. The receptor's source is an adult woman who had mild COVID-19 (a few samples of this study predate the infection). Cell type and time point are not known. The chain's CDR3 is CASSILETQYF. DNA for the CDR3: TGTGCCAGCAGCATACTAGAGACCCAGTACTTC.